This T cell receptor (beta chain) was captured by sequencing in a study of beta chain features in type 1 diabetes. General study results and limits: The question left open here concerned HLA type influencing TCRB rearrangement. Among all four CD4+ subsets, Type 1 diabetes patients had TCRB CDR3s that were moderately but significantly shorter.

Of note for this clone: Its cognate antigen is unknown.

This CDR3 is built from 9 residues. The sequenced template was cDNA made from the entire isolated RNA. TCRdb's copy holds only in-frame clones and misses some; the assay was immunoSEQ multiplex PCR. The data contain 60,000 to 75,000 clones, about 50% of them singletons. Sequenced sample: central memory CD4+ T cells from blood. This sequence originates from a man aged 25 to 45 with type 1 diabetes. V usage is TRBV21-1 and J usage is TRBJ2-7; the table assigns TRBD2, which was not confirmed against the DNA. TRBV21-1 is a listed pseudogene. The chain's CDR3 is CASMAERYF. CDR3 DNA: TGTGCCAGCATGGCGGAGCGGTACTTC.